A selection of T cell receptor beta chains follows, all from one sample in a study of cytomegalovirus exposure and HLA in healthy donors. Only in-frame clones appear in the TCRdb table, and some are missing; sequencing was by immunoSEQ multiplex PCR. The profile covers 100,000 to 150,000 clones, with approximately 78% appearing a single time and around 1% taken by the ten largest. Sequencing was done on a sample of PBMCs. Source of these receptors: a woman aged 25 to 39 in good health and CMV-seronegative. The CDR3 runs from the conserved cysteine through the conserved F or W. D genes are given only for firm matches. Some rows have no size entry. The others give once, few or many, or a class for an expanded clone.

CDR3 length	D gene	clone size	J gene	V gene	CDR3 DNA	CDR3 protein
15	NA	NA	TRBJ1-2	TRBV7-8	TGTGCCAGTGGACTTCTGGACAGTTATAACTATGGCTACACCTTC	CASGLLDSYNYGYTF
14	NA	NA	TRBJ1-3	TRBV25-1	TGTGCCAGCACCAAGCAGGGGCCTGGAAACACCATATATTTT	CASTKQGPGNTIYF
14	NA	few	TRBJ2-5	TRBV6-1	TGTGCCAGCAGTGTCAGGCGGGGCGGAGAGACCCAGTACTTC	CASSVRRGGETQYF
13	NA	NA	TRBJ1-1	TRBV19	TGTGCCAGTAGTATGTCGCGGAACACTGAAGCTTTCTTT	CASSMSRNTEAFF
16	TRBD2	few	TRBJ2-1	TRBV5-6	TGTGCCAGCAGCCAGGACTTAGGGAGGGTCTACAATGAGCAGTTCTTC	CASSQDLGRVYNEQFF
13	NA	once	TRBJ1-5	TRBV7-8	TGTGCCAGCGGCGAAGGCGGGAATCAGCCCCAGCATTTT	CASGEGGNQPQHF
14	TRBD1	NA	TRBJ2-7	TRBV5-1	TGCGCCAGGTCCGGGACAGGGGAAGACTACGAGCAGTACTTC	CARSGTGEDYEQYF
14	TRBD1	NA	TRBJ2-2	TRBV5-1	TGCGCCAGCAGCAGAATGACAGGGGTGGAGGAGCTGTTTTTT	CASSRMTGVEELFF
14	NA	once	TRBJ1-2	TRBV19	TGTGCCAGTACCGAAAACAGGGTTGACTATGGCTACACCTTC	CASTENRVDYGYTF
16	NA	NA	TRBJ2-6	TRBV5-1	TGCGCCAGCAGCTTGGTACAAAATTCTGGGGCCAACGTCCTGACTTTC	CASSLVQNSGANVLTF
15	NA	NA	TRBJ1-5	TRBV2	TGTGCCAGCAGTGAAAGCGGACTTCCCAATCAGCCCCAGCATTTT	CASSESGLPNQPQHF
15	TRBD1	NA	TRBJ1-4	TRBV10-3	TGTGCCATCAGTCCGGGACAGGGGCTAAGGGAAAAACTGTTTTTT	CAISPGQGLREKLFF
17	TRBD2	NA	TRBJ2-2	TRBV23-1	TGCGCCAGCAGTAAGGGGACTAGCGGGAGGGTTACCGGGGAGCTGTTTTTT	CASSKGTSGRVTGELFF
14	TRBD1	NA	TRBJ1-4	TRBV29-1	TGCAGCGTTGAAAAACAGGGGGGTCGGGAAAAACTGTTTTTT	CSVEKQGGREKLFF
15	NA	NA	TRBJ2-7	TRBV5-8	TGTGCCAGCAGCTTGGCCCCGGGGGGCTTGTACGAGCAGTACTTC	CASSLAPGGLYEQYF
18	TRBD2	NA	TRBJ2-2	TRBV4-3	TGCGCCAGCAGCCAAGTTTTTGCGGGGGGGGTTGGTGGCGGGGAGCTGTTTTTT	CASSQVFAGGVGGGELFF
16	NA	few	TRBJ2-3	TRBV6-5	TGTGCCAGCAGTTACAGATCGGGACACCGCACAGATACGCAGTATTTT	CASSYRSGHRTDTQYF
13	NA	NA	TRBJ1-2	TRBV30	TGTGCCTGGAGTGTGTCCGACACCTATGGCTACACCTTC	CAWSVSDTYGYTF